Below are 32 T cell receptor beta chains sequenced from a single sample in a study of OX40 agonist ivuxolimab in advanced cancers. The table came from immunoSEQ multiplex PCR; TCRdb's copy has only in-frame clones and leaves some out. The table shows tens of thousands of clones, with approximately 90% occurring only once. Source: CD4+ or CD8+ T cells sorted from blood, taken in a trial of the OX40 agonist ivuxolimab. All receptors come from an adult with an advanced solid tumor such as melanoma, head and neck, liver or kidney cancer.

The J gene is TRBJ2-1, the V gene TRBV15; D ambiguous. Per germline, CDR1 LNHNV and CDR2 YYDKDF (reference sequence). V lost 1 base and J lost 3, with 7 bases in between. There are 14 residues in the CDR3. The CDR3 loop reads CATSRVRFYNEQFF. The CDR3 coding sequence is TGTGCCACCAGCAGAGTGCGCTTCTACAATGAGCAGTTCTTC.

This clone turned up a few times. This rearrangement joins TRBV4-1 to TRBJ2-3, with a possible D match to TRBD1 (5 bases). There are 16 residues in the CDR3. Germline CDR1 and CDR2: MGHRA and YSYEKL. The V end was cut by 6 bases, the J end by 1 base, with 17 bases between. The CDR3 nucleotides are TGCGCCAGCAGACGGACACGGATGTATGGCACAGATACGCAGTATTTT. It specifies CASRRTRMYGTDTQYF.

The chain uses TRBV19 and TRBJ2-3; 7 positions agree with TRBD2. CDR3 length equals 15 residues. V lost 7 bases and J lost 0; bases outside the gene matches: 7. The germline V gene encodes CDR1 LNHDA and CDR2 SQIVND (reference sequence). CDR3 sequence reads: CASTLARKSTDTQYF. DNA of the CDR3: TGTGCCAGTACACTAGCGCGAAAGAGCACAGATACGCAGTATTTT.

The CDR3 bases are TGTGCCAGCAGTTTAAGGTCTAGCGGACGGTGGGGGACAGATACGCAGTATTTT. Translation gives CASSLRSSGRWGTDTQYF. This chain uses TRBV27 with TRBJ2-3; 7 nucleotides agree with TRBD2. CDR3 length: 18 amino acids. Trimming took 2 bases from V and 3 from J; bases not matched to a gene: 14. Germline loops: CDR1 MNHEY, CDR2 SMNVEV (reference sequence).

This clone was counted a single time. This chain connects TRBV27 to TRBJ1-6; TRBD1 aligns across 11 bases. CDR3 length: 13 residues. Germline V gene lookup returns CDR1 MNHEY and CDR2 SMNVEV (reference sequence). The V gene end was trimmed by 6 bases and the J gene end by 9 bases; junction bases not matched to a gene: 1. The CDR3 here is CASRGQGVSPLHF. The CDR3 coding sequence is TGTGCCAGCAGGGGACAGGGGGTTTCACCCCTCCACTTT.

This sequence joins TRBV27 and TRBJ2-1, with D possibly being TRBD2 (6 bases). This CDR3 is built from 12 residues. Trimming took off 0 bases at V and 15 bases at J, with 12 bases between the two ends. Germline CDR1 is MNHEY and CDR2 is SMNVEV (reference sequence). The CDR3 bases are TGTGCCAGCAGTTTATCACGGCGGGATGTGTTCTTC. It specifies CASSLSRRDVFF.

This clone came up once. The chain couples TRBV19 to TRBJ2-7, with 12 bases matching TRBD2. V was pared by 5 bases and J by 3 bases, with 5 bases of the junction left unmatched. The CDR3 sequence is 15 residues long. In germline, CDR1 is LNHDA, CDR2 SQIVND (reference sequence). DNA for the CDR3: TGTGCCAGTAGTGTATCTAGCGGGAGGGTCTACGAGCAGTACTTC. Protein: CASSVSSGRVYEQYF. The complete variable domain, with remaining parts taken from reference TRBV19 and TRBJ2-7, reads DGGITQSPKYLFRKEGQNVTLSCEQNLNHDAMYWYRQDPGQGLRLIYYSQIVNDFQKGDIAEGYSVSREKKESFPLTVTSAQKNPTAFYLCASSVSSGRVYEQYFGPGTRLTVT.

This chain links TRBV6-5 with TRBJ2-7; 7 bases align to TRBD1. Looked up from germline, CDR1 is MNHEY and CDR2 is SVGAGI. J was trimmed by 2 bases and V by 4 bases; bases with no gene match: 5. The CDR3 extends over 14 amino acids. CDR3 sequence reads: CASSSRQGAYEQYF. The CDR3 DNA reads TGTGCCAGCAGTTCCCGACAGGGAGCCTACGAGCAGTACTTC.

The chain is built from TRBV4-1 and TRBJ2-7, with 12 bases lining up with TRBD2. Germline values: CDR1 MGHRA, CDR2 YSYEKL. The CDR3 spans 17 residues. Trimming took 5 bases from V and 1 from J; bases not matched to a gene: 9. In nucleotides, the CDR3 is TGCGCCAGCAGCTCCACCCCCGGACTAGCGGGATCCTACGAGCAGTACTTC. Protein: CASSSTPGLAGSYEQYF.

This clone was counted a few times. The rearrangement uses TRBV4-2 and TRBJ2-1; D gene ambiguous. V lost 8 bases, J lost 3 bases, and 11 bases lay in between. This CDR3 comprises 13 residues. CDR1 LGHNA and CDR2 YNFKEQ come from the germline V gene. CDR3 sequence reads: CASGPTGYNEQFF. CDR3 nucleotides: TGTGCCAGCGGCCCGACGGGCTACAATGAGCAGTTCTTC.

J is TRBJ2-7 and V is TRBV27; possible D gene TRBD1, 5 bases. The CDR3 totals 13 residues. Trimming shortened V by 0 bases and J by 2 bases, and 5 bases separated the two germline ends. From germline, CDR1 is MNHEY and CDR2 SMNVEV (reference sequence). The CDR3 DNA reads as TGTGCCAGCAGTTTATCCAGGGCCTACGAGCAGTACTTC. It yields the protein CASSLSRAYEQYF.

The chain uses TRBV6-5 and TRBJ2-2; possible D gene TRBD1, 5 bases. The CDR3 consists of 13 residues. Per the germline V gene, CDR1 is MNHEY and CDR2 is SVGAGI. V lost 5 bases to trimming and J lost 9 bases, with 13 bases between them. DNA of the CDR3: TGTGCCAGCAGTCGGTCCTGGGGCCGGGAGCTGTTTTTT. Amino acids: CASSRSWGRELFF.

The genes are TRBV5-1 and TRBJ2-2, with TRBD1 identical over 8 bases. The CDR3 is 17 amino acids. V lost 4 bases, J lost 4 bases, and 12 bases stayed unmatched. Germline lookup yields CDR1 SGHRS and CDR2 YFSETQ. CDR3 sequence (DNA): TGCGCCAGCAGCGCTTATGGGGGACAGGCCGGCACCGGGGAGCTGTTTTTT. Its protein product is CASSAYGGQAGTGELFF. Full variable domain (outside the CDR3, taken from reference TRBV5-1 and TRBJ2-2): KAGVTQTPRYLIKTRGQQVTLSCSPISGHRSVSWYQQTPGQGLQFLFEYFSETQRNKGNFPGRFSGRQFSNSRSEMNVSTLELGDSALYLCASSAYGGQAGTGELFFGEGSRLTVL.

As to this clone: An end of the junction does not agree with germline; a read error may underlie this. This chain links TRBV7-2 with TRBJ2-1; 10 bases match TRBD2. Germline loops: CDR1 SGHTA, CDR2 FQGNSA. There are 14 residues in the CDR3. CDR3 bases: TGTGCCAGCAGCCTAGCGGGAGCGATCAATGAGCAGTTCTTC. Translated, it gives CASSLAGAINEQFF. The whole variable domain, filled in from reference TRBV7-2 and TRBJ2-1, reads GAGVSQSPSNKVTEKGKDVELRCDPISGHTALYWYRQSLGQGLEFLIYFQGNSAPDKSGLPSDRFSAERTGGSVSTLTIQRTQQEDSAVYLCASSLAGAINEQFFGPGTRLTVL.

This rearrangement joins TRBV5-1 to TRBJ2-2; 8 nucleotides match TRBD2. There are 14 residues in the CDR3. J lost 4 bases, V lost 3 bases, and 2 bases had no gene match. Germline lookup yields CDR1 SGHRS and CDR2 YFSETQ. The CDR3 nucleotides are TGCGCCAGCAGCTCGACTAGCGTCACCGGGGAGCTGTTTTTT. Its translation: CASSSTSVTGELFF.

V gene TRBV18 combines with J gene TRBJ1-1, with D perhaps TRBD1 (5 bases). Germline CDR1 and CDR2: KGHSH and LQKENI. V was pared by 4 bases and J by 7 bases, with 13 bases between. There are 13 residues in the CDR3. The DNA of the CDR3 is TGTGCCAGCTCACTAGGGGCCGGCAGTGAAGCTTTCTTT. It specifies CASSLGAGSEAFF.

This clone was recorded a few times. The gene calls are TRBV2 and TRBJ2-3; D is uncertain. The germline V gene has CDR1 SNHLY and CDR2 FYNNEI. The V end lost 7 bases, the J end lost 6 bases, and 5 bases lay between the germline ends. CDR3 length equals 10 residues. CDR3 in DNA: TGTGCCAGCACGATGGATACGCAGTATTTT. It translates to CASTMDTQYF. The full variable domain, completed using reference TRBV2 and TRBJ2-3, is EPEVTQTPSHQVTQMGQEVILRCVPISNHLYFYWYRQILGQKVEFLVSFYNNEISEKSEIFDDQFSVERPDGSNFTLKIRSTKLEDSAMYFCASTMDTQYFGPGTRLTVL.

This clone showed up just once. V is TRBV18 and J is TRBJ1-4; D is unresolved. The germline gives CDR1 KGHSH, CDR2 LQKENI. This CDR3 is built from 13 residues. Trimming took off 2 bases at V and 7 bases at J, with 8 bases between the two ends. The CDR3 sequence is CASSPGMGEKLFF. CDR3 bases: TGTGCCAGCTCACCAGGGATGGGTGAAAAACTGTTTTTT.

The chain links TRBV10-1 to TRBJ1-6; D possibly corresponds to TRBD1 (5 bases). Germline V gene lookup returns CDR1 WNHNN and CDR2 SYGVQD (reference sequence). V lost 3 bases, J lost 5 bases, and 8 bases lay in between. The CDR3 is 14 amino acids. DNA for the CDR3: TGCGCCAGCAGTGACGGGACTGATAATTCACCCCTCCACTTT. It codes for CASSDGTDNSPLHF.

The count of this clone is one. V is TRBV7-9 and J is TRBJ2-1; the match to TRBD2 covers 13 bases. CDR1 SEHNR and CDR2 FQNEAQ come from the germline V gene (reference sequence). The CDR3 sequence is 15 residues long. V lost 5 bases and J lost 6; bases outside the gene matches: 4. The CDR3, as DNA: TGTGCCAGCAGCCCCCGGACTAGCGGGAGCAATGAGCAGTTCTTC. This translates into CASSPRTSGSNEQFF.

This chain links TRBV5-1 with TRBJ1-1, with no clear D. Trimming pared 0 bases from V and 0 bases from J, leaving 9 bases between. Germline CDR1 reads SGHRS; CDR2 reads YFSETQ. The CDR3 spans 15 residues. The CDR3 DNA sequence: TGCGCCAGCAGCTTGGACGGTAGGGTGAACACTGAAGCTTTCTTT. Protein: CASSLDGRVNTEAFF.

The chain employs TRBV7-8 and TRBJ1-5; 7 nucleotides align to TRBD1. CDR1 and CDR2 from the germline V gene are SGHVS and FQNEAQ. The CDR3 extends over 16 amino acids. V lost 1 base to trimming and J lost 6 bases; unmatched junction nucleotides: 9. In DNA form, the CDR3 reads TGTGCCAGCAGCTTAGGAGGCAGGGGGGCCGGTCAGCCCCAGCATTTT. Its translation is CASSLGGRGAGQPQHF.

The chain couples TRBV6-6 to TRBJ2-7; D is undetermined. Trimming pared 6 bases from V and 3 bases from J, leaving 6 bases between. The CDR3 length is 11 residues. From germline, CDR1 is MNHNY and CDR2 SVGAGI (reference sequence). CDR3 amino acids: CASSKVYEQYF. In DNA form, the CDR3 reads TGTGCCAGCAGCAAAGTCTACGAGCAGTACTTC.

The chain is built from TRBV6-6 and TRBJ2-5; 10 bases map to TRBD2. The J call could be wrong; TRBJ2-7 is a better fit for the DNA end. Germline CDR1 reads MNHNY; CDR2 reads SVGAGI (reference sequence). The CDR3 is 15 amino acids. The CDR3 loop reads CASSYASSGSYEQYF. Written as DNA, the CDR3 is TGTGCCAGCAGTTACGCATCTAGCGGGAGTTACGAGCAGTACTTC.

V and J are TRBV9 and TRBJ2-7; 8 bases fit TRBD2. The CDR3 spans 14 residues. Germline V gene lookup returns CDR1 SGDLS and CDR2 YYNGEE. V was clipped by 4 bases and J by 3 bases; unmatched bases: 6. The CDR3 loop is CASSPRGGVYEQYF. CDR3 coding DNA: TGTGCCAGCAGCCCCCGGGGGGGGGTCTACGAGCAGTACTTC.

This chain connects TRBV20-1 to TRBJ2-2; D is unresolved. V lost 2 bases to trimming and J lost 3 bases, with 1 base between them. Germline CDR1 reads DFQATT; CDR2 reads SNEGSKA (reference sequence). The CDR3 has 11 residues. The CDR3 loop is CSARHTGELFF. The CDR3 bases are TGCAGTGCTAGACACACCGGGGAGCTGTTTTTT.

CDR3 region: CASSSAGGRAGELFF. DNA for the CDR3: TGTGCCAGCAGCTCCGCGGGGGGGAGAGCCGGGGAGCTGTTTTTT. The rearrangement uses TRBV7-3 and TRBJ2-2, with 9 bases identical to TRBD2. Losses at the gene ends were 4 bases for V and 6 bases for J; bases not matched to a gene: 6. This CDR3 contains 15 residues. Germline V gene data show CDR1 as SGHTA and CDR2 as FQGTGA. The whole variable domain, filled in from reference TRBV7-3 and TRBJ2-2, reads GAGVSQTPSNKVTEKGKYVELRCDPISGHTALYWYRQSLGQGPEFLIYFQGTGAADDSGLPNDRFFAVRPEGSVSTLKIQRTERGDSAVYLCASSSAGGRAGELFFGEGSRLTVL.

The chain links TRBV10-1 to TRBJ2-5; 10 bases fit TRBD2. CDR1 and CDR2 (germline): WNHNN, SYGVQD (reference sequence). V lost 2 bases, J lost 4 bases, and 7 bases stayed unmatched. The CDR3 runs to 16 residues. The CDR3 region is CASSERLAGVGETQYF. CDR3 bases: TGCGCCAGCAGTGAGAGGCTAGCGGGAGTGGGAGAGACCCAGTACTTC.

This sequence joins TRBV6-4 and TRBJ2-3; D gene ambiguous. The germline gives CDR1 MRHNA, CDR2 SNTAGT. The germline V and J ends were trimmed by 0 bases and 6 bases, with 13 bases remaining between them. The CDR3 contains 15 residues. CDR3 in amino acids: CASSDSAFRFDTQYF. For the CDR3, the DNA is TGTGCCAGCAGTGACTCCGCGTTCCGATTTGATACGCAGTATTTT.

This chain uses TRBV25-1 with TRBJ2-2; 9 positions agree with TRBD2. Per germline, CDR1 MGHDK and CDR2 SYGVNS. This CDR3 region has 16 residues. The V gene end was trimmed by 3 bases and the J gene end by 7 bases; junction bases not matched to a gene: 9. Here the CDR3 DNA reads TGTGCCAGCAGTGACCCCCGTAGCGGGAGTGTCGGGGAGCTGTTTTTT. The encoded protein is CASSDPRSGSVGELFF. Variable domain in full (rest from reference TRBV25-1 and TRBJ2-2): EADIYQTPRYLVIGTGKKITLECSQTMGHDKMYWYQQDPGMELHLIHYSYGVNSTEKGDLSSESTVSRIRTEHFPLTLESARPSHTSQYLCASSDPRSGSVGELFFGEGSRLTVL.

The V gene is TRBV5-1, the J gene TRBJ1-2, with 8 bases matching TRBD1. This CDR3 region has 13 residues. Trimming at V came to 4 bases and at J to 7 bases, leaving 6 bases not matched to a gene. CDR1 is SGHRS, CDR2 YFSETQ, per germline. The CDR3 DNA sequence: TGCGCCAGCAGCGCTACAGGGGGAGGTGGCTACACCTTC. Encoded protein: CASSATGGGGYTF.

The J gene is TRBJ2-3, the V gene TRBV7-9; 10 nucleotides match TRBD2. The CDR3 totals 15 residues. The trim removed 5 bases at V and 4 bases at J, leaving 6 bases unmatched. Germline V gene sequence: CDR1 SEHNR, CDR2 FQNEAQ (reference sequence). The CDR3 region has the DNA TGTGCCAGCAGCGGTAGCGGGAGGAACCCAGATACGCAGTATTTT. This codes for CASSGSGRNPDTQYF. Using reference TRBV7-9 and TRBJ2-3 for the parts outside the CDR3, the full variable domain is DTGVSQNPRHKITKRGQNVTFRCDPISEHNRLYWYRQTLGQGPEFLTYFQNEAQLEKSRLLSDRFSAERPKGSFSTLEIQRTEQGDSAMYLCASSGSGRNPDTQYFGPGTRLTVL.